These 15 T cell receptor beta chains were all obtained from the same sample, sequenced in a study of blood T cell repertoires in COVID-19. Only in-frame clones appear in the TCRdb table, and some are missing; sequencing was by immunoSEQ multiplex PCR. The repertoire holds 350,000 to 400,000 clones, with 80% to 95% as singletons. Sequenced input: PBMCs or T cells enriched from blood (not recorded which). The receptors here all came from a woman between 40 and 50 years old who had been exposed to COVID-19.

This rearrangement joins TRBV18 to TRBJ2-2; D is unresolved. Trimming removed 0 bases at V and 8 bases at J, with 16 bases between. CDR3 length: 16 amino acids. Looked up from germline, CDR1 is KGHSH and CDR2 is LQKENI. This CDR3 reads CASSPPPTRDIGELFF. In DNA form, the CDR3 reads TGTGCCAGCTCACCACCACCGACCCGAGACATAGGGGAGCTGTTTTTT.

The rearrangement uses TRBV5-6 and TRBJ1-5; D perhaps matches TRBD1 (6 bases). V was cut by 0 bases and J by 2 bases, with 12 bases left in between. The germline V gene encodes CDR1 SGHDT and CDR2 YYEEEE. The CDR3 has 16 amino acids. CDR3 sequence reads: CASSLEAGAGNQPQHF. The CDR3 region has the DNA TGTGCCAGCAGCTTGGAAGCAGGGGCAGGCAATCAGCCCCAGCATTTT.

The chain uses TRBV6-4 and TRBJ1-2, with a tentative D call TRBD1 (5 bases). Looked up from germline, CDR1 is MRHNA and CDR2 is SNTAGT. V lost 4 bases, J lost 8 bases, and 11 bases lay in between. The CDR3 loop spans 12 amino acids. Here the CDR3 reads CASSGQTGGYTF. CDR3 bases: TGTGCCAGCAGTGGGCAAACAGGAGGCTACACCTTC.

This clone came up many times. The chain combines TRBV14 with TRBJ2-7; 10 bases are shared with TRBD2. The CDR3 is 16 amino acids. Per the germline V gene, CDR1 is SGHDN and CDR2 is FVKESK. The V and J ends lost 1 base and 8 bases, in that order; junction bases with no gene match: 11. The CDR3 spells CASSQAPGLASFKQYF. The CDR3 DNA reads TGTGCCAGCAGCCAAGCCCCGGGACTAGCGAGTTTTAAGCAGTACTTC.

The table lists this clone with a few counts. The chain carries TRBV6-5 and TRBJ1-1, with D uncertain. Per germline, CDR1 MNHEY and CDR2 SVGAGI. Trimming left V 2 bases short and J 7 bases short, with 8 bases between. This CDR3 contains 12 residues. Here the CDR3 reads CASSYVNGEAFF. In DNA form, the CDR3 reads TGTGCCAGCAGTTACGTGAACGGTGAAGCTTTCTTT.

In this sample, this clone turned up once. The chain recombines TRBV5-1 with TRBJ2-7; 7 positions agree with TRBD1. CDR1 is SGHRS and CDR2 is YFSETQ in the germline V gene. The CDR3 loop spans 14 amino acids. Germline trimming cut 1 base from V and 9 bases from J; bases unmatched to any gene: 10. The CDR3 spells CASSLTGAGVGQYF. The CDR3 DNA is TGCGCCAGCAGCTTGACAGGGGCGGGTGTGGGGCAGTACTTC.

The chain employs TRBV27 and TRBJ2-3, with D possibly being TRBD1 (6 bases). Germline-derived CDR1 and CDR2 are MNHEY and SMNVEV (reference sequence). This CDR3 spans 14 amino acids. Trimming left V 5 bases short and J 0 bases short, with 9 bases between. CDR3 region: CASSRTASTDTQYF. CDR3 nucleotides: TGTGCCAGCAGTAGGACAGCCAGCACAGATACGCAGTATTTT.

V gene TRBV10-3 combines with J gene TRBJ1-2; 7 nucleotides align to TRBD1. Germline trimming cut 6 bases from V and 8 bases from J; bases unmatched to any gene: 3. The CDR3 has 11 residues. Germline CDR1 ENHRY, CDR2 SYGVKD. CDR3 region: CAIRTGSGYTF. The CDR3 DNA is TGTGCCATCAGGACAGGGTCCGGCTACACCTTC.

This chain links TRBV7-9 with TRBJ1-2; no firm D call. CDR3 length: 13 residues. Trimming removed 2 bases at V and 6 bases at J, with 10 bases between. CDR1 is SEHNR and CDR2 is FQNEAQ in the germline V gene (reference sequence). CDR3 coding DNA: TGTGCCAGCAGCTTAATGGCGGGGAATGGCTACACCTTC. It specifies CASSLMAGNGYTF.

This clone was seen only once. The V call is TRBV29-1, the J call TRBJ1-4, with 10 bases identical to TRBD1. Per the germline V gene, CDR1 is SQVTM and CDR2 is ANQGSEA. This CDR3 spans 16 amino acids. Trimming at V came to 7 bases and at J to 8 bases, leaving 16 bases not matched to a gene. For the CDR3, the DNA is TGCAGCGCCTACACGCCTGACAGGGGGCAAGGGGAAAAACTGTTTTTT. This encodes CSAYTPDRGQGEKLFF.

The rearrangement joins TRBV19 to TRBJ2-6; TRBD1 agrees at 7 bases. The J segment lost 8 bases and the V segment lost 6 bases, leaving 7 bases of the junction unmatched. The CDR3 is 14 amino acids. Germline assignment: CDR1 LNHDA and CDR2 SQIVND (reference sequence). DNA of the CDR3: TGTGCCAGTAGCAAGACAGGGATTTCCAACGTCCTGACTTTC. Amino acids: CASSKTGISNVLTF. The entire variable domain, with the rest obtained from reference TRBV19 and TRBJ2-6, is as follows: DGGITQSPKYLFRKEGQNVTLSCEQNLNHDAMYWYRQDPGQGLRLIYYSQIVNDFQKGDIAEGYSVSREKKESFPLTVTSAQKNPTAFYLCASSKTGISNVLTFGAGSRLTVL.

In this sample, this clone turned up once. V and J are TRBV18 and TRBJ1-5; TRBD1 agrees at 8 bases. V shed 4 bases, J shed 3 bases, and the junction held 11 bases outside the gene matches. The CDR3 is 17 residues long. Per germline, CDR1 KGHSH and CDR2 LQKENI. The DNA for the CDR3 is TGTGCCAGCTCACTCTCGGGACAGGCGGCCCCCAATCAGCCCCAGCATTTT. Translated: CASSLSGQAAPNQPQHF. The whole variable domain, filled in from reference TRBV18 and TRBJ1-5, reads NAGVMQNPRHLVRRRGQEARLRCSPMKGHSHVYWYRQLPEEGLKFMVYLQKENIIDESGMPKERFSAEFPKEGPSILRIQQVVRGDSAAYFCASSLSGQAAPNQPQHFGDGTRLSIL.

The gene calls are TRBV2 and TRBJ2-5; 8 positions agree with TRBD2. The J segment lost 2 bases and the V segment lost 3 bases, leaving 11 bases of the junction unmatched. This CDR3 is built from 17 residues. In germline, CDR1 is SNHLY, CDR2 FYNNEI. This CDR3 is CASSDDGRGGPQETQYF. The DNA for the CDR3 is TGTGCCAGCAGTGACGATGGTCGGGGGGGGCCTCAAGAGACCCAGTACTTC.

V is TRBV19 and J is TRBJ1-5; 7 positions match TRBD1. This CDR3 has 21 amino acids. Germline V gene data show CDR1 as LNHDA and CDR2 as SQIVND (reference sequence). The trim removed 0 bases at V and 0 bases at J, leaving 17 bases unmatched. The CDR3 DNA sequence: TGTGCCAGTAGTATAGATTTTCTTCGGGACAGAGTGTTCGATAGCAATCAGCCCCAGCATTTT. Translating gives CASSIDFLRDRVFDSNQPQHF.

This chain connects TRBV24-1 to TRBJ2-1, with TRBD1 matching over 9 bases. V lost 4 bases to trimming and J lost 15 bases; unmatched junction nucleotides: 6. The CDR3 has 12 amino acids. The germline V gene has CDR1 KGHDR and CDR2 SFDVKD. The CDR3 protein is CATSDPTGGGFF. CDR3 DNA sequence: TGTGCCACCAGTGACCCGACAGGGGGTGGGTTCTTC.